One sample yielded the 29 T cell receptor beta chains listed below, sequenced in a study of molecular identifiers for immune sequencing clone quantification. TCRdb fed the PCR reads into MiXCR, producing one record per CDR3 protein. The data hold about 86,000 distinct CDR3 sequences, with about 23% observed a single time. Sequencing used naive CD8+ T cells from blood, with Jurkat cell RNA spiked in. Sample subset: FACS-sorted CD8+CD4-CCR7+CD45RA+ naive T cells. The source of these receptors is a human donor in good health. Some libraries in this study had Jurkat cell RNA spiked in.

This clonotype was seen more than once but under ten times. The J gene is TRBJ1-3, the V gene TRBV19; D gene unclear. V lost 8 bases and J 0 bases, leaving 11 bases between the germline ends. The CDR3 extends over 14 amino acids. In germline, CDR1 is LNHDA, CDR2 SQIVND (reference sequence). The CDR3 here is CASSGPFSGNTIYF. DNA of the CDR3: TGTGCCAGTTCTGGACCTTTCTCTGGAAACACCATATATTTT. Drawing the rest from reference TRBV19 and TRBJ1-3, the complete variable domain is DGGITQSPKYLFRKEGQNVTLSCEQNLNHDAMYWYRQDPGQGLRLIYYSQIVNDFQKGDIAEGYSVSREKKESFPLTVTSAQKNPTAFYLCASSGPFSGNTIYFGEGSWLTVV.

A word on this clonotype: A much larger clone is a single base away; this may be a read error. The rearrangement joins TRBV6-2 or TRBV6-3 to TRBJ2-3, with D tentatively TRBD2 (5 bases). The CDR3 totals 12 residues. CDR1 and CDR2 (germline): MNHEY, SVGEGT. DNA for the CDR3: TGTGCCAGCAGCGGGGTGGAAGATACGCAGTGTTTT. As protein: CASSGVEDTQCF.

The rearrangement joins TRBV4-1 to TRBJ1-1; D unclear. V lost 2 bases, J lost 6 bases, and 7 bases lay in between. This CDR3 contains 12 residues. Germline loops: CDR1 MGHRA, CDR2 YSYEKL. The CDR3: CASSQLVAEAFF. The CDR3 nucleotides are TGCGCCAGCAGCCAACTCGTGGCTGAAGCTTTCTTT.

A word on this clonotype: The limits of the CDR3 on the DNA are not certain, so only TCRdb's listed CDR3 is given. The CDR3 protein is CASSFGPGPSNEQYF. This chain joins TRBV28 and TRBJ2-7; the table's D call of TRBD2 was not tested on the DNA. The CDR3 extends over 15 residues, inclusive of both ends. Germline assignment: CDR1 MDHEN and CDR2 SYDVKM.

This clonotype turned up a few times. V gene TRBV30 combines with J gene TRBJ1-5; weak D call: TRBD1 (5 bases). V gave up 2 bases and J gave up 5 bases, with 10 bases separating them. CDR3 length equals 13 residues. Germline CDR1 is GTSNPN and CDR2 is SVGIG (reference sequence). The CDR3 loop is CAWSPGAYQPQHF. CDR3 DNA sequence: TGTGCCTGGAGTCCCGGGGCGTATCAGCCCCAGCATTTT.

Notes on this clonotype: A much bigger clone sits one base away, suggesting this may be a read error. This chain links TRBV7-6 with TRBJ2-5; the match to TRBD2 covers 11 bases. The CDR3 sequence is 17 residues long. Germline lookup yields CDR1 SGHVS and CDR2 FNYEAQ. CDR3 loop: CASSPLTSGSSQETRYF. The DNA for the CDR3 is TGTGCCAGCAGCCCCCTTACTAGCGGGAGTTCCCAAGAGACCCGGTACTTC.

Turning to this clonotype: One end of the junction does not line up with germline, which may come from a read error. The chain combines TRBV5-6 with TRBJ1-4; D remains ambiguous. The CDR3 contains 15 residues. Germline V gives CDR1 SGHDT, CDR2 YYEEEE. The CDR3: CAGSLAGGYREKLFF. The CDR3 nucleotides are TGTGCCGGCAGCTTGGCCGGCGGTTATCGGGAAAAACTGTTTTTT. The full variable domain, with the rest looked up from reference TRBV5-6 and TRBJ1-4, is DAGVTQSPTHLIKTRGQQVTLRCSPKSGHDTVSWYQQALGQGPQFIFQYYEEEERQRGNFPDRFSGHQFPNYSSELNVNALLLGDSALYLCAGSLAGGYREKLFFGSGTQLSVL.

A few counts support this clonotype. The chain uses TRBV6-2 or TRBV6-3 and TRBJ1-1, with D unclear. Trimming shortened V by 8 bases and J by 0 bases, and 16 bases separated the two germline ends. The CDR3 is made up of 15 amino acids. The germline gives CDR1 MNHEY, CDR2 SVGEGT. CDR3 nucleotides: TGTGCCAGCGGTATCCGGACCAGGTTGAACACTGAAGCTTTCTTT. Its protein product is CASGIRTRLNTEAFF.

This clonotype was picked up a small number of times. The J gene is TRBJ2-5, the V gene TRBV27; no definite D call. Germline CDR1 and CDR2: MNHEY and SMNVEV (reference sequence). This CDR3 contains 14 residues. Trimming shortened V by 0 bases and J by 13 bases, and 18 bases separated the two germline ends. As DNA, the CDR3 is TGTGCCAGCAGTTTATCCAGTGTCCAAGAGACTTCGTACTTC. Its translation is CASSLSSVQETSYF.

This clonotype was found many times. V is TRBV23-1 and J is TRBJ1-4; a weak D match, TRBD1 (6 bases). TRBV23-1 is recorded as an ORF, its role being uncertain. With 4 bases removed from V and 7 bases from J, the gap between germline ends came to 16 bases. The CDR3 is made up of 15 amino acids. CDR3 sequence: CASSPNDRSFEKLFF. The CDR3 DNA is TGCGCCAGCAGTCCCAACGACAGGAGCTTTGAAAAACTGTTTTTT.

This clonotype occurred many times. V and J are TRBV28 and TRBJ2-7; D is possibly TRBD2 (6 bases). The V gene's germline CDR1 is MDHEN and CDR2 SYDVKM. V was shortened by 1 base and J by 7 bases, with 17 bases between the two germline ends. The CDR3 sequence is 15 residues long. The CDR3 loop is CASSLLLAGRGEQYF. The CDR3 DNA reads as TGTGCCAGCAGTTTATTACTAGCAGGAAGAGGGGAGCAGTACTTC. The full variable domain, in which reference TRBV28 and TRBJ2-7 provide the parts outside the CDR3, is DVKVTQSSRYLVKRTGEKVFLECVQDMDHENMFWYRQDPGLGLRLIYFSYDVKMKEKGDIPEGYSVSREKKERFSLILESASTNQTSMYLCASSLLLAGRGEQYFGPGTRLTVT.

This clonotype was observed many times. This chain uses TRBV9 with TRBJ1-5; 7 bases line up with TRBD1. The trim removed 0 bases at V and 5 bases at J, leaving 11 bases unmatched. Per the germline V gene, CDR1 is SGDLS and CDR2 is YYNGEE. The CDR3 contains 17 residues. The CDR3 bases are TGTGCCAGCAGCGTAGCGTGGGCCCCAGGGGGTGATCAGCCCCAGCATTTT. Its protein product is CASSVAWAPGGDQPQHF.

Regarding this clonotype: Here the CDR3 omits its conserved ending phenylalanine or tryptophan, so a read error is the likely source. The gene calls are TRBV11-3 and TRBJ2-1, with D unresolved. Germline-derived CDR1 and CDR2 are SGHNT and YENEEA. Trimming pared 0 bases from V and 2 bases from J, leaving 8 bases between. This CDR3 is built from 15 residues. The CDR3 protein is CASSLDPLTYNEQFY. As DNA, the CDR3 is TGTGCCAGCAGCTTAGATCCATTAACCTACAATGAGCAGTTCTAC.

This clonotype was detected ten times or more. The chain recombines TRBV15 with TRBJ1-6; no definite D call. The CDR3 contains 14 residues. Per germline, CDR1 LNHNV and CDR2 YYDKDF (reference sequence). V was shortened by 1 base and J by 7 bases, with 8 bases between the two germline ends. DNA for the CDR3: TGTGCCACCAGCAGAGGGGAAGGAAATTCACCCCTCCACTTT. This gives the protein CATSRGEGNSPLHF.

This clonotype was counted a few times. The gene calls are TRBV11-2 and TRBJ2-7; D is perhaps TRBD2 (7 bases). V was pared by 0 bases and J by 2 bases, with 11 bases between. This CDR3 has 15 amino acids. The germline V gene has CDR1 SGHAT and CDR2 FQNNGV. In DNA form, the CDR3 reads TGTGCCAGCAGCTTAGACCGCGGGGGCACCTACGAGCAGTACTTC. Encoded protein: CASSLDRGGTYEQYF.

There are many counts of this clonotype. The rearrangement joins TRBV27 to TRBJ2-5; the match to TRBD2 covers 7 bases. This CDR3 region has 15 residues. The V gene end was trimmed by 3 bases and the J gene end by 5 bases; junction bases not matched to a gene: 9. Germline V gene lookup returns CDR1 MNHEY and CDR2 SMNVEV (reference sequence). The CDR3 protein is CASSFFAGERETQYF. The CDR3 region has the DNA TGTGCCAGCAGTTTTTTTGCGGGAGAGAGGGAGACCCAGTACTTC.

This clonotype was counted a few times. This chain uses TRBV7-9 with TRBJ1-3; D ambiguous. Trimming took off 4 bases at V and 0 bases at J, with 19 bases between the two ends. CDR3 size: 18 residues. CDR1 is SEHNR and CDR2 is FQNEAQ in the germline V gene (reference sequence). The CDR3 coding sequence is TGTGCCAGCAGCTCCGCCGACGGAGGACCATACTCTGGAAACACCATATATTTT. Translating gives CASSSADGGPYSGNTIYF.

A remark on this clonotype: A much larger clone is a single base away; this may be a read error. The rearrangement joins TRBV11-2 to TRBJ2-7, with D uncertain. The CDR3 consists of 13 residues. Trimming took off 8 bases at V and 3 bases at J, with 14 bases between the two ends. Germline V CDR1 and CDR2: SGHAT, FQNNGV. The CDR3 DNA sequence: TGTGCCAGCCCCCTAGGACCTGGCTACGAGCAGTACTTC. Translation gives CASPLGPGYEQYF.

This chain links TRBV27 with TRBJ1-1; TRBD1 agrees at 7 bases. This CDR3 is built from 15 residues. J gave up 5 bases and V 2 bases, and 8 bases lay outside the gene matches. Germline CDR1 is MNHEY and CDR2 is SMNVEV (reference sequence). CDR3 bases: TGTGCCAGCAGTTTAGCCACAGGGGTGTATACTGAAGCTTTCTTT. This encodes CASSLATGVYTEAFF.

This clonotype was recorded at least ten times. The V call is TRBV5-6, the J call TRBJ2-7; perhaps TRBD1 as D (5 bases). The CDR3 is 15 amino acids. Germline loops: CDR1 SGHDT, CDR2 YYEEEE. V lost 1 base and J 3 bases, leaving 14 bases between the germline ends. The CDR3 DNA is TGTGCCAGCAGCTTGAAGTCAGGGTTCAACTACGAGCAGTACTTC. Translation gives CASSLKSGFNYEQYF. The whole variable domain, filled in from reference TRBV5-6 and TRBJ2-7, reads DAGVTQSPTHLIKTRGQQVTLRCSPKSGHDTVSWYQQALGQGPQFIFQYYEEEERQRGNFPDRFSGHQFPNYSSELNVNALLLGDSALYLCASSLKSGFNYEQYFGPGTRLTVT.

This clonotype was counted ten times or more. V is TRBV12-3 or TRBV12-4 and J is TRBJ2-7; maybe TRBD1 (6 bases). Trimming removed 7 bases at V and 6 bases at J, with 19 bases between. This CDR3 comprises 14 residues. This CDR3 reads CASTPRTARGEQYF. CDR3 nucleotides: TGTGCCAGCACCCCAAGGACAGCCCGGGGCGAGCAGTACTTC.

A note on this clonotype: Since a much larger clone is just one base distant, this may be a read error. The chain recombines TRBV6-5 with TRBJ2-7, with a weak D call TRBD2 (5 bases). The CDR3 runs 16 residues. Looked up from germline, CDR1 is MNHEY and CDR2 is SVGAGI. CDR3 protein: CASSYTKLGSSYGQYF. The CDR3 bases are TGTGCCAGCAGTTACACAAAACTAGGGAGCTCCTACGGGCAGTACTTC.

This chain joins TRBV19 and TRBJ1-1; D is uncertain. CDR1 LNHDA and CDR2 SQIVND come from the germline V gene (reference sequence). The CDR3 runs to 12 residues. V lost 6 bases to trimming and J lost 4 bases, with 9 bases between them. The CDR3 region is CASRASGTEAFF. DNA of the CDR3: TGTGCCAGTAGAGCGAGTGGCACTGAAGCTTTCTTT. Supplemented by reference TRBV19 and TRBJ1-1, the full variable domain reads DGGITQSPKYLFRKEGQNVTLSCEQNLNHDAMYWYRQDPGQGLRLIYYSQIVNDFQKGDIAEGYSVSREKKESFPLTVTSAQKNPTAFYLCASRASGTEAFFGQGTRLTVV.

For this clonotype: Being one base from a much bigger clone, this may be a read error. V gene TRBV7-9 combines with J gene TRBJ2-7, with D possibly TRBD1 on 6 matching bases. The CDR3 covers 15 residues. Germline V CDR1 and CDR2: SEHNR, FQNEAQ (reference sequence). The CDR3 protein is CACSSEDSSSYEQYF. The CDR3 nucleotides read TGTGCCTGCAGCTCGGAGGACAGTAGCTCCTACGAGCAGTACTTC.

The V gene is TRBV19, the J gene TRBJ2-7; D perhaps matches TRBD1 (6 bases). The V end lost 3 bases, the J end lost 1 base, and 19 bases lay between the germline ends. Germline CDR1 reads LNHDA; CDR2 reads SQIVND (reference sequence). CDR3 length: 17 amino acids. The CDR3 DNA sequence: TGTGCCAGTAGTATTGGATTCCGGACAGAAGCTTCCTACGAGCAGTACTTC. Its protein is CASSIGFRTEASYEQYF.

Remarks on this clonotype: A read error may be the cause here, since a much bigger clone is one base away. The rearrangement joins TRBV5-1 to TRBJ1-1; D unclear. Trimming left V 0 bases short and J 3 bases short, with 15 bases between. Germline CDR1 is SGHRS and CDR2 is YFSETQ. CDR3 size: 16 residues. The CDR3 loop is CASSLAELGGDTEAFF. The CDR3 region has the DNA TGCGCCAGCAGCTTGGCCGAGTTGGGCGGGGACACTGAAGCTTTCTTT.

The chain couples TRBV5-1 to TRBJ1-2, with 7 bases matching TRBD1. Germline loops: CDR1 SGHRS, CDR2 YFSETQ. V was clipped by 0 bases and J by 2 bases; unmatched bases: 4. The CDR3 consists of 15 residues. For the CDR3, the DNA is TGCGCCAGCAGCTTGGGGGGACAGATCAACTATGGCTACACCTTC. Amino acids: CASSLGGQINYGYTF.

The chain has TRBV4-3 and TRBJ1-1, with D unresolved. The germline gives CDR1 LGHNA, CDR2 YSLEER. V was shortened by 3 bases and J by 5 bases, with 16 bases between the two germline ends. There are 15 residues in the CDR3. The CDR3 sequence: CASSHDRWRLTEAFF. As DNA, the CDR3 is TGCGCCAGCAGCCATGATCGATGGAGGCTTACTGAAGCTTTCTTT.

The V and J genes are TRBV27 and TRBJ2-1, with D perhaps TRBD2 (5 bases). Germline-derived CDR1 and CDR2 are MNHEY and SMNVEV (reference sequence). The CDR3 length is 18 residues. Trimming pared 5 bases from V and 4 bases from J, leaving 24 bases between. For the CDR3, the DNA is TGTGCCAGCAGTATCCGCCTGGACTGGACGATGAAGTACAATGAGCAGTTCTTC. Translated, it gives CASSIRLDWTMKYNEQFF.